This paragraph covers one T cell receptor beta chain sequence. The antigen is not known. The immunoSEQ assay was v3.0, run at survey level. Sequenced by immunoSEQ multiplex PCR; TCRdb stores in-frame clones only, minus some. Of tens of thousands of clones in the sample, less than 85% are singletons; the top ten hold roughly 7%. CDR3 length equals 18 residues. From germline, CDR1 is KGHSH and CDR2 LQKENI. V lost 3 bases to trimming and J lost 6 bases, with 23 bases between them. At least two post-ART and at least one pre-ART PBMC sample were available for each donor. This entry belongs to a study of long-term antiretroviral therapy in people with HIV. Study results and caveats: Every time point showed a repertoire led by clones expanded before ART.

The receptor was derived from a middle-aged man with HIV. The material sequenced was unsorted PBMCs, taken 0.3 years after starting antiretroviral therapy. V usage is TRBV18 and J usage is TRBJ2-2; D could derive from TRBD1 or TRBD2 (6 bases each). The CDR3 DNA reads TGTGCCAGCTCACCCCGGACAGTCGACGGGGGTGGTGCCGGGGAGCTGTTTTTT. Encoded protein: CASSPRTVDGGGAGELFF.